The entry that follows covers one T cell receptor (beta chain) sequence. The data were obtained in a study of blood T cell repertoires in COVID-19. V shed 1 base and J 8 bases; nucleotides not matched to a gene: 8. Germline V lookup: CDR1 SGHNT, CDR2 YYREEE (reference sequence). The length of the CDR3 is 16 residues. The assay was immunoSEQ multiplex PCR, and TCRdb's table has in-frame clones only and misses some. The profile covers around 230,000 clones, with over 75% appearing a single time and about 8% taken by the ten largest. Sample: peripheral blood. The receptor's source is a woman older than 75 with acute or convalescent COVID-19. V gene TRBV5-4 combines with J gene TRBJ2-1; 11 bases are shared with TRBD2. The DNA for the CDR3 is TGTGCCAGCAGCTTGTCATTGACTAGCGGGGTCTATGAGCAGTTCTTC. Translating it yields CASSLSLTSGVYEQFF.